One T cell receptor (beta chain) is described in this entry. Antigen specificity is unknown. The sample originates from a study of cytomegalovirus exposure and HLA in healthy donors. The wider study: Of the donors genotyped, about 390 in all, 80% to 85% fell in the Caucasian-associated ancestry cluster.

Whole-study results and caveats: Later analysis identified a missense DCLRE1C variant that was linked to TCR beta V- and J-gene trimming. TCR beta V segments were, for the most part, productive about 87% or about 30% of the time in an earlier analysis. Presence/absence analyses supposed approximately even sequencing depth among donors.

The CDR3 covers 15 residues. Germline-derived CDR1 and CDR2 are SGHRS and YFSETQ. V lost 0 bases to trimming and J lost 1 base, with 9 bases between them. The PCR had 60 Vbeta and 13 Jbeta primers. Sequenced by immunoSEQ multiplex PCR; TCRdb stores in-frame clones only, minus some. The specimen's table records 150,000 to 200,000 clones. The sequenced sample consisted of PBMCs. The chain has TRBV5-1 and TRBJ2-3; weak D call: TRBD2 (6 bases). The origin of this receptor is a man younger than 40 in good health and CMV-seronegative. Here the CDR3 reads CASSLEWGGTDTQYF. CDR3 in DNA: TGCGCCAGCAGCTTGGAGTGGGGGGGCACAGATACGCAGTATTTT.